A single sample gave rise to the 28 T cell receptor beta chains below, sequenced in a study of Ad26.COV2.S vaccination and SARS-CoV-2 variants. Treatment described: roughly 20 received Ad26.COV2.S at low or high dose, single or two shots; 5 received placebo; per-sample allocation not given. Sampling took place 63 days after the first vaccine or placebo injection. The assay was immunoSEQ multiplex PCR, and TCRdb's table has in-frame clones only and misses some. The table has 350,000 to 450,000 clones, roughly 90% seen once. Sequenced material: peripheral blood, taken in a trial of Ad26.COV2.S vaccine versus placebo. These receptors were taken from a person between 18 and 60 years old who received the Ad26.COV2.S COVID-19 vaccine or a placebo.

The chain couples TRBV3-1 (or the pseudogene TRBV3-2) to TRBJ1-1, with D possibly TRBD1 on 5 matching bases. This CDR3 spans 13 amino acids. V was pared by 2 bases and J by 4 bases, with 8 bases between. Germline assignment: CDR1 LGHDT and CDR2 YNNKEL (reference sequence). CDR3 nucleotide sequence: TGTGCCAGCAGCCAACAGGGAACCACTGAAGCTTTCTTT. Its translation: CASSQQGTTEAFF.

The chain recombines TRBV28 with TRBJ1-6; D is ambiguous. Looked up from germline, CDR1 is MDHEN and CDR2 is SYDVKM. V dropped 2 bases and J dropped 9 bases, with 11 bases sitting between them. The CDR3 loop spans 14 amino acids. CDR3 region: CASSLGLRRSPLHF. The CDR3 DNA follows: TGTGCCAGCAGTTTAGGACTAAGGCGTTCACCCCTCCACTTT.

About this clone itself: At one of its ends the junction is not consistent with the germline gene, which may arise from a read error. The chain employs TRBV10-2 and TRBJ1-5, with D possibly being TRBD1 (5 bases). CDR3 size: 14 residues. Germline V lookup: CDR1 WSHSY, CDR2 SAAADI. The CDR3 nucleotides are TGCGCCAGCAGACAACGGGGCCCTAATCAGCCCCAGCTTTTT. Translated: CASRQRGPNQPQLF.

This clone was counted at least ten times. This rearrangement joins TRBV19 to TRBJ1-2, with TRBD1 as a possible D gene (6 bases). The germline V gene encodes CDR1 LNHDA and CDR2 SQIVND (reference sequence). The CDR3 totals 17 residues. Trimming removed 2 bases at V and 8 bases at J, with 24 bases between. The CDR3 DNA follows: TGTGCCAGTAGTATATCCTACGAGATCGGGGGGCGTCGGGGCTACACCTTC. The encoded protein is CASSISYEIGGRRGYTF.

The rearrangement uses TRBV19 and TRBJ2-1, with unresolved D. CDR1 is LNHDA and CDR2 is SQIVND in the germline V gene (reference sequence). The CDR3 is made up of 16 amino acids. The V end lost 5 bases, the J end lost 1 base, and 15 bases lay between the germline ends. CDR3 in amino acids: CASSFNFLGSYNEQFF. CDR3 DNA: TGTGCCAGTAGTTTTAACTTCCTCGGGTCCTACAATGAGCAGTTCTTC.

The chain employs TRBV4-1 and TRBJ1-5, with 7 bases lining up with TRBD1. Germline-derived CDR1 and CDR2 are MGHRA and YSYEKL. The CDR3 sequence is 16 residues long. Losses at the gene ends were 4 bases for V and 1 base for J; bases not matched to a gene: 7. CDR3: CASSRLPGGSNQPQHF. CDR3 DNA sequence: TGCGCCAGCAGCCGTCTCCCAGGGGGAAGCAATCAGCCCCAGCATTTT.

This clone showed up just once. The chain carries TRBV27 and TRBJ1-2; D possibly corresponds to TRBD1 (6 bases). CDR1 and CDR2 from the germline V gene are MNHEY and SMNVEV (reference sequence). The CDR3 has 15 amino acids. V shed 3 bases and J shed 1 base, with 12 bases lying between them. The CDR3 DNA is TGTGCCAGCAGTTTGGGGGCTGGGGGTAACTATGGCTACACCTTC. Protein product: CASSLGAGGNYGYTF.

In nucleotides, the CDR3 is TGTGCCAGCAGTTACTCGCCGGGGTTCGAGCAGTACTTC. Translation gives CASSYSPGFEQYF. This chain links TRBV6-2 or TRBV6-3 with TRBJ2-7; possibly TRBD2 for D (5 bases). The CDR3 is 13 residues long. With 0 bases removed from V and 6 bases from J, the gap between germline ends came to 9 bases. From germline, CDR1 is MNHEY and CDR2 SVGEGT.

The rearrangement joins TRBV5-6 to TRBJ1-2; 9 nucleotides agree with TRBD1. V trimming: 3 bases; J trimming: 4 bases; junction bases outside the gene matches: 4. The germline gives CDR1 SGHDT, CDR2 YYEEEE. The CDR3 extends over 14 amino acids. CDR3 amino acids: CASSYRGRIYGYTF. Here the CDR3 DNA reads TGTGCCAGCAGCTACAGGGGGCGCATCTATGGCTACACCTTC.

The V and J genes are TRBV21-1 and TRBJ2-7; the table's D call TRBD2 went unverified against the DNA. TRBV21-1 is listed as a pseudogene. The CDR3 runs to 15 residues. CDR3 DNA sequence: TGTGCCAGCAGCAAAGTGGGAGTAGCGGGGGTGTGGCAGTACTTC. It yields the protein CASSKVGVAGVWQYF.

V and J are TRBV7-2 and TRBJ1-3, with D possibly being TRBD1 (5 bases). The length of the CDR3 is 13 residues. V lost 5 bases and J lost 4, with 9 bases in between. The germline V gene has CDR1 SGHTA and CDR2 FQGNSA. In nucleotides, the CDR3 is TGTGCCAGCAGCGTAAAGGGGGGAAACACCATATATTTT. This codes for CASSVKGGNTIYF.

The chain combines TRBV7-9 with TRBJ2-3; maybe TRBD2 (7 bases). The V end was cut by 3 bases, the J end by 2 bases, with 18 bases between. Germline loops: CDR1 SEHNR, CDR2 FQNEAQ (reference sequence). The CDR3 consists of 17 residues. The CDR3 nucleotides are TGTGCCAGCAGCTTTGGTTCCGGGGGGCCTTCCACAGATACGCAGTATTTT. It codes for CASSFGSGGPSTDTQYF.

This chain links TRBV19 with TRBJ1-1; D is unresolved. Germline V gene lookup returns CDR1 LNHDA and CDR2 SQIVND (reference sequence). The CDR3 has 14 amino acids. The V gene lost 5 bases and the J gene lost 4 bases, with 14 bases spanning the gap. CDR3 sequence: CASSPKSRGTEAFF. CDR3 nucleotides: TGTGCCAGTAGTCCCAAGTCGCGGGGCACTGAAGCTTTCTTT.

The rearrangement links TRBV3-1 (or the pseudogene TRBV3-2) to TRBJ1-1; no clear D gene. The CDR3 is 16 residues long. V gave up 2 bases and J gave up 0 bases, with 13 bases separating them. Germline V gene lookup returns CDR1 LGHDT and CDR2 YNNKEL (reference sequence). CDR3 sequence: CASSQHGAGMNTEAFF. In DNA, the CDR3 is TGTGCCAGCAGCCAACACGGTGCAGGCATGAACACTGAAGCTTTCTTT.

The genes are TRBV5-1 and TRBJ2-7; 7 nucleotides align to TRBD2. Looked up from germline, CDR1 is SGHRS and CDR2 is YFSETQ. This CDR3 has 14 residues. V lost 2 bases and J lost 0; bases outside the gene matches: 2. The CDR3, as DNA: TGCGCCAGCAGCTTTGAGCGGGGCTCCTACGAGCAGTACTTC. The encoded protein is CASSFERGSYEQYF. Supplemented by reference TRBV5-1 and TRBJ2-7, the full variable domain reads KAGVTQTPRYLIKTRGQQVTLSCSPISGHRSVSWYQQTPGQGLQFLFEYFSETQRNKGNFPGRFSGRQFSNSRSEMNVSTLELGDSALYLCASSFERGSYEQYFGPGTRLTVT.

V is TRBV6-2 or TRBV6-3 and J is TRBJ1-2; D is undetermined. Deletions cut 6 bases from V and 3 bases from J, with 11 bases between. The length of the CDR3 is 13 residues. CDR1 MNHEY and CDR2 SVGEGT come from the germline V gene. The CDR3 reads CASSSITHYGYTF. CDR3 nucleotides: TGTGCCAGCAGCTCGATTACCCACTATGGCTACACCTTC.

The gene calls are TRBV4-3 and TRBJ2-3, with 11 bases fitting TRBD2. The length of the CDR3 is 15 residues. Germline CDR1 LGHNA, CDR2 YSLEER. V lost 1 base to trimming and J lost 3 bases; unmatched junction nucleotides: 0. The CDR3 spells CASSQASGGTDTQYF. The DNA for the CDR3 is TGCGCCAGCAGCCAAGCTAGCGGGGGGACAGATACGCAGTATTTT.

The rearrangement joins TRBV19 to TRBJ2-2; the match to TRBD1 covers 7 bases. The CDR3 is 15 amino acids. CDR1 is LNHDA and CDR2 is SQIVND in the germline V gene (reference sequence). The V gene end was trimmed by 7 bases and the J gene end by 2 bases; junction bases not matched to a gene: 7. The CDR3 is CASTLGQLNTGELFF. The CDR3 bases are TGTGCCAGTACCCTGGGACAGCTAAACACCGGGGAGCTGTTTTTT.

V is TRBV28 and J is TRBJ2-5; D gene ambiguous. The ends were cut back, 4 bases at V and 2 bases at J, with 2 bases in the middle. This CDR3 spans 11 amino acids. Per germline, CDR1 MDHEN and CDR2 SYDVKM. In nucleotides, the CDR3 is TGTGCCAGCAGTTGGCAAGAGACCCAGTACTTC. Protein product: CASSWQETQYF.

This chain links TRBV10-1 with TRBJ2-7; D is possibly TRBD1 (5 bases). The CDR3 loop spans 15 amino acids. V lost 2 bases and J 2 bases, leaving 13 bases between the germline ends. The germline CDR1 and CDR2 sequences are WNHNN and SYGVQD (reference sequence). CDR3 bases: TGCGCCAGCAGTGAGACAGAAACAGGCGCCTACGAGCAGTACTTC. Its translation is CASSETETGAYEQYF.

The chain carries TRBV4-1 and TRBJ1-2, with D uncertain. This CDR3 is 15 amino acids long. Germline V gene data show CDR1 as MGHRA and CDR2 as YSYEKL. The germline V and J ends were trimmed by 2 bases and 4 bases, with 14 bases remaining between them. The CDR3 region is CASSQPDIPGYGYTF. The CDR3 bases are TGCGCCAGCAGCCAACCCGACATCCCGGGCTATGGCTACACCTTC.

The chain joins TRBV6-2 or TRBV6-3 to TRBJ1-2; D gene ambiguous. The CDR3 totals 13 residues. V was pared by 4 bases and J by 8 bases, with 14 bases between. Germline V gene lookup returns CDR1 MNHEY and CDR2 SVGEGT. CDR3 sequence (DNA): TGTGCCAGCAGTTGGACTGCTCTAAGGGGCTACACCTTC. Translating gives CASSWTALRGYTF.

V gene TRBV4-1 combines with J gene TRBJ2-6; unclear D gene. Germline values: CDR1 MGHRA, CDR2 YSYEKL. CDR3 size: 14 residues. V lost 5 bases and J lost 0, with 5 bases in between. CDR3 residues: CASSFNSGANVLTF. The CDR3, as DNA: TGCGCCAGCAGCTTTAACTCTGGGGCCAACGTCCTGACTTTC.

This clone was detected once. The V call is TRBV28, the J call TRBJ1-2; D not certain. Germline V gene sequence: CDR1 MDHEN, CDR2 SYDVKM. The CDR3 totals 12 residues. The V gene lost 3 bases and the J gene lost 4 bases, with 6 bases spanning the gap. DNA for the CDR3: TGTGCCAGCAGTTTTAGCAGCTATGGCTACACCTTC. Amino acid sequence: CASSFSSYGYTF.

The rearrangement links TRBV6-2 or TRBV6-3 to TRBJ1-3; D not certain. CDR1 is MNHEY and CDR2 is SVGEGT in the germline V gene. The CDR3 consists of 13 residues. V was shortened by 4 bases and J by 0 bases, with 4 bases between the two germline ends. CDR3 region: CASSFSSGNTIYF. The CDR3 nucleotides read TGTGCCAGCAGTTTCAGCTCTGGAAACACCATATATTTT.

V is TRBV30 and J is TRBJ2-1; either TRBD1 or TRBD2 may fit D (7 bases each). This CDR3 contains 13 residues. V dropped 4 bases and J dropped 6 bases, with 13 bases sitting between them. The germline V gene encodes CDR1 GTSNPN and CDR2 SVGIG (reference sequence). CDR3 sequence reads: CAWNRGLPNEQFF. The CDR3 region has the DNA TGTGCCTGGAACAGGGGACTACCCAATGAGCAGTTCTTC.

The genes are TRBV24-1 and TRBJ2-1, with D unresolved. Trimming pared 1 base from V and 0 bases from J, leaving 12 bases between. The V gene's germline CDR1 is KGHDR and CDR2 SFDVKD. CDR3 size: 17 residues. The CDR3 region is CATSDFPTPSSYNEQFF. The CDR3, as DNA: TGTGCCACCAGTGATTTCCCGACTCCTAGCTCCTACAATGAGCAGTTCTTC.

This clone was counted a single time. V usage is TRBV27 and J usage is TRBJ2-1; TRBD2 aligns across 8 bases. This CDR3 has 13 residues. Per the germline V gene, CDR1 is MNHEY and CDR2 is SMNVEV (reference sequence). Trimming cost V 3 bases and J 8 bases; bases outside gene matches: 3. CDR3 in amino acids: CASSLGLVYEQFF. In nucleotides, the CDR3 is TGTGCCAGCAGTTTGGGACTAGTCTATGAGCAGTTCTTC.